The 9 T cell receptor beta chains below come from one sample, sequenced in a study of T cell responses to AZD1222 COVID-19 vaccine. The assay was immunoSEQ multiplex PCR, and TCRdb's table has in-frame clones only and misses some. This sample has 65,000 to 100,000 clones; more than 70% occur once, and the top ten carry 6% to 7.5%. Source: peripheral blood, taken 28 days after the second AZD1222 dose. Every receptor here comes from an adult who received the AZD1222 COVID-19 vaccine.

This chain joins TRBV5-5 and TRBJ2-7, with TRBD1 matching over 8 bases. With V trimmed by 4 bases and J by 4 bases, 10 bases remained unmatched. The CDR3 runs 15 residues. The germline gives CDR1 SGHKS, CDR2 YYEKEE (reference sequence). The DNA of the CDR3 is TGTGCCAGCAGCCCGGTGCGGCAGGGGGCTTACGAGCAGTACTTC. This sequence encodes CASSPVRQGAYEQYF.

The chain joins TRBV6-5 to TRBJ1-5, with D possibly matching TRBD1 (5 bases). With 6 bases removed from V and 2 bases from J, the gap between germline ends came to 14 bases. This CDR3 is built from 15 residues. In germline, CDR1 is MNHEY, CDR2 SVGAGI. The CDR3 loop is CASRGRVGGNQPQHF. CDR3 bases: TGTGCCAGCAGGGGCAGGGTAGGAGGCAATCAGCCCCAGCATTTT.

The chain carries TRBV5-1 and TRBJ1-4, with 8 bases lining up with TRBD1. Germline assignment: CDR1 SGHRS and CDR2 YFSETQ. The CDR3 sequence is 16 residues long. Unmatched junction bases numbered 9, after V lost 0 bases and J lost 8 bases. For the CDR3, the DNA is TGCGCCAGCAGCTTGGTGAGGGGGACAGGAGGCGAAAAACTGTTTTTT. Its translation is CASSLVRGTGGEKLFF.

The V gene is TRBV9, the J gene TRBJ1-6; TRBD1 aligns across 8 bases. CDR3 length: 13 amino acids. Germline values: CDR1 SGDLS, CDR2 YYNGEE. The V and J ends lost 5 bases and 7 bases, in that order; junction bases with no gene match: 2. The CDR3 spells CASSRTGNSPLHF. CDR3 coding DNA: TGTGCCAGCAGTCGGACAGGGAATTCACCCCTCCACTTT.

The CDR3: CASKSQAGEQYF. In DNA, the CDR3 is TGTGCCAGCAAGTCGCAGGCAGGGGAGCAGTACTTC. V usage is TRBV2 and J usage is TRBJ2-7, with D perhaps TRBD1 (5 bases). The CDR3 loop spans 12 amino acids. The ends were cut back, 7 bases at V and 7 bases at J, with 14 bases in the middle. CDR1 SNHLY and CDR2 FYNNEI come from the germline V gene.

Here the CDR3 reads CASGTGKAGEETQYF. DNA for the CDR3: TGTGCCAGCGGTACTGGGAAGGCGGGGGAAGAGACCCAGTACTTC. V is TRBV6-8 and J is TRBJ2-5, with 7 bases matching TRBD2. The CDR3 has 15 amino acids. CDR1 MNHGY and CDR2 SAAAGT come from the germline V gene. V gave up 8 bases and J gave up 3 bases; unmatched junction bases: 12.

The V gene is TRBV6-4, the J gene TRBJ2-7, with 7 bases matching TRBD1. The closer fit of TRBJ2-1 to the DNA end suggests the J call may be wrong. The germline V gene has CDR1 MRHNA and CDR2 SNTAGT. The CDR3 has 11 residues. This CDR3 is CARTGYNEQFF. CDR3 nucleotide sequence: TGTGCCAGGACAGGGTACAATGAGCAGTTCTTC.

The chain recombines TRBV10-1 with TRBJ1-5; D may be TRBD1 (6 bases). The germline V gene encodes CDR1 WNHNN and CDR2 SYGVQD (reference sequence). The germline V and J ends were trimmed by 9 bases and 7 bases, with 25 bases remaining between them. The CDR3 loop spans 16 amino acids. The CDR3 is CARVAVGQIRHQPQHF. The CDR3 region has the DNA TGCGCCAGGGTCGCCGTTGGACAGATCAGGCACCAGCCCCAGCATTTT.

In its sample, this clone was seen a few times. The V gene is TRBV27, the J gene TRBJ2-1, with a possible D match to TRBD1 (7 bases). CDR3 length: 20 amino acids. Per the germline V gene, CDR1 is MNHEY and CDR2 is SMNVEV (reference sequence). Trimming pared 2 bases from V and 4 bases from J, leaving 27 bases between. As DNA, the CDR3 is TGTGCCAGCAGTTTAAAAGGGCGGGGCAGGGGGATCCTTCTTTACAATGAGCAGTTCTTC. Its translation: CASSLKGRGRGILLYNEQFF.